The clone carrying this T cell receptor (beta chain) was observed at least ten times. The sample belongs to a study of blood T cells in healthy people across ages. Through a sample-barcoded 5' primer and a J-beta primer mix, a second PCR was run for roughly 6 to 12 cycles. MiXCR, run by TCRdb on the 5' RACE reads, gives a single entry per CDR3 protein. The data contain hundreds of thousands of distinct CDR3 sequences, more than 25% of them singletons. The CDR3 sequence is 16 residues long. Looked up from germline, CDR1 is LGHNA and CDR2 is YNFKEQ. The V and J ends lost 4 bases and 1 base respectively, with 16 bases between them. These same records also appear under a second study, on T cells of mothers and their children.

The J gene is TRBJ2-5, the V gene TRBV4-2; D may be TRBD1 or TRBD2 (7 bases each). Sequencing used blood. The clonotype was recovered from a boy between 5 and 17 years old in good health. The CDR3: CASSPSRGGFQETQYF. CDR3 in DNA: TGTGCCAGCAGCCCCAGCAGGGGGGGGTTCCAAGAGACCCAGTACTTC.